Here is one T cell receptor beta chain with its context. Its target is unknown. Germline V gene data show CDR1 as MNHEY and CDR2 as SVGAGI. The ends lost 6 bases at V and 12 bases at J; junction bases unmatched: 7. CDR3 length equals 12 residues. Expressed TCRB transcripts were sequenced, since all the RNA that had been isolated was reverse transcribed. Clones were sequenced by immunoSEQ multiplex PCR, and TCRdb holds only the in-frame ones, with some missing. The data contain some 130,000 clones, roughly 10% of them seen just once; the ten biggest clones take up about 0.7%. These data come from a study of beta chain features in type 1 diabetes. Points from the study as a whole: Whether TCRB rearrangement is influenced by HLA type went unresolved here. Shortening that was moderate but significant affected the TCRB CDR3s of Type 1 diabetes patients in all four CD4+ subsets. Patients' naive, central memory and Treg TCRB repertoires seemed closer to one another than those of healthy donors.

The rearrangement uses TRBV6-5 and TRBJ2-1; 8 bases line up with TRBD1. Sequenced input: central memory CD4+ T cells from blood. The TCR was taken from a man aged 25 to 40 with type 1 diabetes. CDR3 amino acids: CASSSRGQGQFF. CDR3 DNA: TGTGCCAGCAGCTCCAGGGGGCAGGGGCAGTTCTTC.